These 32 T cell receptor beta chains originate from one sample sequenced in a study of OX40 agonist ivuxolimab in advanced cancers. Assay used: immunoSEQ multiplex PCR; TCRdb lists only in-frame clones, some missing. The sample shows 13,000 or so clones, roughly 80% of them seen only once. The sample was CD4+ or CD8+ T cells sorted from blood, taken in a trial of the OX40 agonist ivuxolimab. Receptor source: an adult with an advanced solid tumor such as melanoma, head and neck, liver or kidney cancer.

The chain is built from TRBV11-2 and TRBJ1-2; D gene uncertain. The V gene's germline CDR1 is SGHAT and CDR2 FQNNGV. V lost 1 base to trimming and J lost 6 bases, with 12 bases between them. The CDR3 extends over 14 amino acids. Here the CDR3 reads CASSLAAGSNGYTF. Here the CDR3 DNA reads TGTGCCAGCAGCTTAGCGGCGGGGAGTAATGGCTACACCTTC.

This rearrangement joins TRBV7-9 to TRBJ1-4; D may be TRBD1 (5 bases). Germline-derived CDR1 and CDR2 are SEHNR and FQNEAQ (reference sequence). The CDR3 spans 13 residues. Trimming left V 6 bases short and J 10 bases short, with 15 bases between. The CDR3 coding sequence is TGTGCCAGCAGGCTGGACGCCGGGGGAAAACTGTTTTTT. Protein product: CASRLDAGGKLFF.

The chain carries TRBV5-6 and TRBJ1-5; D is ambiguous. The V gene's germline CDR1 is SGHDT and CDR2 YYEEEE. The CDR3 has 15 residues. V was cut by 5 bases and J by 0 bases, with 12 bases left in between. The CDR3 is CASSSGRSSNQPQHF. In nucleotides, the CDR3 is TGTGCCAGCAGTTCTGGTAGGAGTAGCAATCAGCCCCAGCATTTT.

The chain links TRBV7-8 to TRBJ1-1; D remains unclear. The CDR3 runs 16 residues. The V gene's germline CDR1 is SGHVS and CDR2 FQNEAQ. Trimming shortened V by 2 bases and J by 6 bases, and 19 bases separated the two germline ends. CDR3: CASSLIGGVYAPEAFF. CDR3 nucleotide sequence: TGTGCCAGCAGCTTAATAGGTGGGGTATACGCCCCTGAAGCTTTCTTT.

V and J are TRBV11-2 and TRBJ1-5; 7 nucleotides align to TRBD1. Germline V gene lookup returns CDR1 SGHAT and CDR2 FQNNGV. CDR3 length: 15 amino acids. The ends lost 6 bases at V and 1 base at J; junction bases unmatched: 6. The CDR3 loop reads CASSSTGASNQPQHF. CDR3 DNA sequence: TGTGCCAGCAGTTCCACAGGGGCGAGCAATCAGCCCCAGCATTTT. The full variable domain, with the rest looked up from reference TRBV11-2 and TRBJ1-5, is EAGVAQSPRYKIIEKRQSVAFWCNPISGHATLYWYQQILGQGPKLLIQFQNNGVVDDSQLPKDRFSAERLKGVDSTLKIQPAKLEDSAVYLCASSSTGASNQPQHFGDGTRLSIL.

The chain carries TRBV4-1 and TRBJ1-4; D not resolved. The CDR3 spans 14 residues. Trimming cost V 0 bases and J 4 bases, with 6 bases left between them. The germline V gene encodes CDR1 MGHRA and CDR2 YSYEKL. CDR3 in DNA: TGCGCCAGCAGCCAAGATCTAAGTAATGAAAAACTGTTTTTT. As protein: CASSQDLSNEKLFF.

Details on this clone: One end of the junction does not line up with germline, which may come from a read error. V and J are TRBV27 and TRBJ2-7; a weak D match, TRBD1 (6 bases). This CDR3 has 13 amino acids. Per germline, CDR1 MNHEY and CDR2 SMNVEV (reference sequence). The CDR3 protein is CATSAQQGHEQYF. For the CDR3, the DNA is TGTGCCACCAGTGCCCAACAGGGCCACGAGCAGTACTTC.

The genes are TRBV5-1 and TRBJ2-1; D might be TRBD1 or TRBD2, each matching 7 bases. The germline gives CDR1 SGHRS, CDR2 YFSETQ. Trimming stripped 3 bases from V and 4 bases from J, with 20 bases between. This CDR3 has 17 amino acids. The CDR3 spells CASSSKTSSGGYNEQFF. The CDR3, as DNA: TGCGCCAGCAGCTCGAAGACTAGCTCAGGGGGATACAATGAGCAGTTCTTC.

This rearrangement joins TRBV7-3 to TRBJ1-1, with D perhaps TRBD1 (6 bases). V lost 5 bases and J 3 bases, leaving 16 bases between the germline ends. CDR1 SGHTA and CDR2 FQGTGA come from the germline V gene. The CDR3 spans 15 residues. The CDR3: CASSLRGRDDTEAFF. CDR3 nucleotides: TGTGCCAGCAGCCTCAGGGGTCGGGATGACACTGAAGCTTTCTTT.

The chain uses TRBV4-1 and TRBJ1-4; D not resolved. The germline gives CDR1 MGHRA, CDR2 YSYEKL. The V end was cut by 1 base, the J end by 5 bases, with 11 bases between. CDR3 length: 15 amino acids. The DNA for the CDR3 is TGCGCCAGCAGCCAAGGTTGGACCGCGAATGAAAAACTGTTTTTT. The encoded protein is CASSQGWTANEKLFF.

This chain joins TRBV4-2 and TRBJ2-5; perhaps TRBD2 as D (6 bases). In germline, CDR1 is LGHNA, CDR2 YNFKEQ. The length of the CDR3 is 12 residues. Trimming cost V 0 bases and J 9 bases, with 8 bases left between them. Here the CDR3 DNA reads TGTGCCAGCAGCCAAGAGACTAGGTCCCAGTACTTC. Its translation: CASSQETRSQYF.

This clone is medium-sized within its sample. This sequence joins TRBV6-5 and TRBJ1-2, with D hard to call. Trimming stripped 4 bases from V and 2 bases from J, with 11 bases between. Germline values: CDR1 MNHEY, CDR2 SVGAGI. The CDR3 sequence is 14 residues long. CDR3 nucleotides: TGTGCCAGCAGTTTGGCCGTATCGAACTATGGCTACACCTTC. This codes for CASSLAVSNYGYTF.

This clone came up a few times. The chain employs TRBV9 and TRBJ2-3; either TRBD1 or TRBD2 may supply D (5 bases each). The CDR3 has 15 amino acids. V lost 3 bases and J 6 bases, leaving 17 bases between the germline ends. Germline V gives CDR1 SGDLS, CDR2 YYNGEE. CDR3: CASSDEGRPEDTQYF. The CDR3 nucleotides read TGTGCCAGCAGCGACGAGGGACGGCCGGAGGATACGCAGTATTTT.

This clone is labeled as medium-sized. The rearrangement uses TRBV19 and TRBJ2-7; D is perhaps TRBD1 (6 bases). CDR1 and CDR2 (germline): LNHDA, SQIVND (reference sequence). Trimming stripped 9 bases from V and 3 bases from J, with 18 bases between. This CDR3 spans 14 amino acids. The CDR3 loop reads CASPTGLLCYEQYF. In DNA, the CDR3 is TGTGCCAGCCCGACAGGCCTCCTATGCTACGAGCAGTACTTC. Full variable domain (rest looked up from reference TRBV19 and TRBJ2-7): DGGITQSPKYLFRKEGQNVTLSCEQNLNHDAMYWYRQDPGQGLRLIYYSQIVNDFQKGDIAEGYSVSREKKESFPLTVTSAQKNPTAFYLCASPTGLLCYEQYFGPGTRLTVT.

The chain is built from TRBV14 and TRBJ1-4; no firm D call. Germline CDR1 reads SGHDN; CDR2 reads FVKESK. The CDR3 runs 12 residues. The V end lost 2 bases, the J end lost 5 bases, and 3 bases lay between the germline ends. Here the CDR3 DNA reads TGTGCCAGCAGCCAAACAAATGAAAAACTGTTTTTT. Encoded protein: CASSQTNEKLFF.

The rearrangement links TRBV7-3 to TRBJ2-1, with 8 bases matching TRBD1. The CDR3 extends over 17 amino acids. CDR1 is SGHTA and CDR2 is FQGTGA in the germline V gene. The junction had 12 bases not matched to a gene; V was cut back by 1 base and J by 7 bases. CDR3 in amino acids: CASSLMPGTGRGNEQFF. The CDR3 DNA reads TGTGCCAGCAGCTTAATGCCCGGGACAGGCAGAGGGAATGAGCAGTTCTTC.

This clone was seen a few times. V is TRBV5-6 and J is TRBJ2-7; D remains unclear. Deletions cut 2 bases from V and 6 bases from J, with 24 bases between. There are 17 residues in the CDR3. CDR1 and CDR2 (germline): SGHDT, YYEEEE. CDR3 loop: CASSFSRWLRTAAEQYF. In DNA form, the CDR3 reads TGTGCCAGCAGCTTTAGCAGATGGTTGCGGACCGCGGCCGAGCAGTACTTC.

The J gene is TRBJ2-7, the V gene TRBV9; D is possibly TRBD1 (6 bases). This CDR3 region has 14 residues. The germline V and J ends were trimmed by 0 bases and 2 bases, with 9 bases remaining between them. Germline V gene lookup returns CDR1 SGDLS and CDR2 YYNGEE. The CDR3 sequence: CASSVAGAAYEQYF. CDR3 DNA: TGTGCCAGCAGCGTAGCAGGGGCCGCCTACGAGCAGTACTTC.

A few counts support this clone. The chain is built from TRBV2 and TRBJ1-1; 7 bases are a match to TRBD1. Germline assignment: CDR1 SNHLY and CDR2 FYNNEI. The V segment lost 6 bases and the J segment 6 bases; nucleotides outside the gene matches: 10. CDR3 size: 14 residues. The CDR3 region has the DNA TGTGCCAGCAGCTTCCAGGGGGGGAAGGCTGAAGCTTTCTTT. It specifies CASSFQGGKAEAFF.

V usage is TRBV6-6 and J usage is TRBJ1-2; the D is unclear. The V gene's germline CDR1 is MNHNY and CDR2 SVGAGI (reference sequence). Trimming cost V 5 bases and J 0 bases, with 10 bases left between them. There are 14 residues in the CDR3. The CDR3 is CASSPASSNYGYTF. The CDR3 DNA reads TGTGCCAGCAGTCCGGCCTCATCTAACTATGGCTACACCTTC.

The chain employs TRBV7-3 and TRBJ2-1, with 9 bases matching TRBD2. This CDR3 has 15 amino acids. With V trimmed by 0 bases and J by 9 bases, 6 bases remained unmatched. Germline values: CDR1 SGHTA, CDR2 FQGTGA. CDR3 nucleotides: TGTGCCAGCAGCTTAACCCGCGGGGGGGCCACTGAGCAGTTCTTC. Translation: CASSLTRGGATEQFF.

With regard to this clone: Other DNA sequences of this sample code for an identical CDR3. This chain joins TRBV7-3 and TRBJ2-7; 11 bases map to TRBD1. The CDR3 has 15 residues. The V and J ends lost 5 bases and 7 bases, in that order; junction bases with no gene match: 10. Germline V CDR1 and CDR2: SGHTA, FQGTGA. The CDR3 region has the DNA TGTGCCAGCAGCCCGCGCGGACAGGGGGCGCGTGAGCAGTACTTC. It translates to CASSPRGQGAREQYF.

V is TRBV27 and J is TRBJ1-1; possible D gene TRBD1, 5 bases. The V end was cut by 0 bases, the J end by 7 bases, with 9 bases between. Germline CDR1 reads MNHEY; CDR2 reads SMNVEV (reference sequence). CDR3 length: 13 amino acids. The CDR3: CASSLSRGSEAFF. Written as DNA, the CDR3 is TGTGCCAGCAGTTTATCGAGGGGCAGTGAAGCTTTCTTT.

This chain links TRBV2 with TRBJ2-7, with 9 bases that match TRBD1. The junction had 4 bases not matched to a gene; V was cut back by 5 bases and J by 5 bases. In germline, CDR1 is SNHLY, CDR2 FYNNEI. CDR3 length: 13 residues. DNA of the CDR3: TGTGCCAGCAGTTACAGGGGGCAACACGAGCAGTACTTC. This sequence encodes CASSYRGQHEQYF. Based on the CDR3 plus reference TRBV2 and TRBJ2-7, the full variable domain is EPEVTQTPSHQVTQMGQEVILRCVPISNHLYFYWYRQILGQKVEFLVSFYNNEISEKSEIFDDQFSVERPDGSNFTLKIRSTKLEDSAMYFCASSYRGQHEQYFGPGTRLTVT.

This sequence joins TRBV7-3 and TRBJ2-3; D is possibly TRBD2 (6 bases). Germline lookup yields CDR1 SGHTA and CDR2 FQGTGA. The ends were cut back, 5 bases at V and 5 bases at J, with 11 bases in the middle. The CDR3 covers 13 residues. CDR3: CASSKGLEDTQYF. The CDR3 DNA is TGTGCCAGCAGCAAGGGACTGGAAGATACGCAGTATTTT.

This chain connects TRBV13 to TRBJ1-1; 9 bases match TRBD1. Germline CDR1 reads PRHDT; CDR2 reads FYEKMQ (reference sequence). CDR3 length equals 16 residues. V shed 0 bases, J shed 0 bases, and the junction held 2 bases outside the gene matches. DNA for the CDR3: TGTGCCAGCAGCTTAGGGAGACAGGGGGTGAACACTGAAGCTTTCTTT. Protein product: CASSLGRQGVNTEAFF.

This clone was seen only a few times. This rearrangement joins TRBV28 to TRBJ1-1; possible D gene TRBD1, 6 bases. There are 15 residues in the CDR3. The V gene's germline CDR1 is MDHEN and CDR2 SYDVKM. V was shortened by 7 bases and J by 1 base, with 16 bases between the two germline ends. Here the CDR3 reads CASIGKQGGNTEAFF. CDR3 bases: TGTGCCAGCATCGGAAAACAGGGAGGGAACACTGAAGCTTTCTTT.

A few counts support this clone. The chain combines TRBV27 with TRBJ2-3; D is unclear. Germline-derived CDR1 and CDR2 are MNHEY and SMNVEV (reference sequence). The V and J ends lost 7 bases and 5 bases respectively, with 19 bases between them. The CDR3 extends over 15 amino acids. CDR3 sequence reads: CASNPLGGSRDTQYF. The CDR3 bases are TGTGCCAGCAATCCTCTCGGTGGGTCAAGAGATACGCAGTATTTT.

V usage is TRBV7-8 and J usage is TRBJ2-1; D gene uncertain. V lost 2 bases and J lost 1, with 12 bases in between. Germline V gives CDR1 SGHVS, CDR2 FQNEAQ. The CDR3 spans 16 residues. The CDR3 DNA reads TGTGCCAGCAGCTTACGACCGAGAGGATCCTACAATGAGCAGTTCTTC. Amino acids: CASSLRPRGSYNEQFF.

The rearrangement joins TRBV9 to TRBJ1-6; D call uncertain. Deletions cut 4 bases from V and 7 bases from J, with 12 bases between. The CDR3 loop spans 14 amino acids. Germline V gene lookup returns CDR1 SGDLS and CDR2 YYNGEE. For the CDR3, the DNA is TGTGCCAGCAGCCCTCAAAGAGGGAATTCACCCCTCCACTTT. Amino acid sequence: CASSPQRGNSPLHF. The variable domain in full, completed from reference TRBV9 and TRBJ1-6, reads DSGVTQTPKHLITATGQRVTLRCSPRSGDLSVYWYQQSLDQGLQFLIQYYNGEERAKGNILERFSAQQFPDLHSELNLSSLELGDSALYFCASSPQRGNSPLHFGNGTRLTVT.

V gene TRBV6-1 combines with J gene TRBJ1-2; no definite D call. The CDR3 loop spans 13 amino acids. Germline CDR1 and CDR2: MNHNS and SASEGT. Trimming took off 5 bases at V and 6 bases at J, with 13 bases between the two ends. The CDR3 DNA reads as TGTGCCAGCAGTCTAACTCCTGAGGATGGCTACACCTTC. Translated: CASSLTPEDGYTF.

This clone was counted a few times. The DNA of the CDR3 is TGCGCCAGCAGCCGGGACTTACAGCGGAGCTCCTATAATTCACCCCTCCACTTT. Protein product: CASSRDLQRSSYNSPLHF. The chain carries TRBV5-1 and TRBJ1-6, with D possibly being TRBD1 (5 bases). Germline loops: CDR1 SGHRS, CDR2 YFSETQ. The CDR3 loop spans 18 amino acids. The V gene lost 4 bases and the J gene lost 0 bases, with 17 bases spanning the gap. Supplemented by reference TRBV5-1 and TRBJ1-6, the full variable domain reads KAGVTQTPRYLIKTRGQQVTLSCSPISGHRSVSWYQQTPGQGLQFLFEYFSETQRNKGNFPGRFSGRQFSNSRSEMNVSTLELGDSALYLCASSRDLQRSSYNSPLHFGNGTRLTVT.